The clone carrying this TCR beta chain was counted a single time. This record belongs to a study of CD8+ T cells in alopecia areata. TCR sequencing used cDNA made by reverse transcription of extracted RNA. Here immunoSEQ multiplex PCR was the method, and the copy in TCRdb shows in-frame clones only, minus some. The data contain 150,000 or so clones, 87% of them singletons. Investigators sorted PBMCs to obtain both CD4+ and CD8+ T cells. The CDR3 length is 16 residues. Here the sequenced sample was CD8+ T cells sorted from blood, taken at week 0. The origin of this receptor is a human donor with alopecia areata. The V and J genes are TRBV21-1 and TRBJ1-5. TRBV21-1 is shown as a pseudogene. This CDR3 is CASSTPGPLHSGPQHF. For the CDR3, the DNA is TGTGCCAGCAGCACCCCCGGGCCGCTTCATTCTGGGCCCCAGCATTTT.